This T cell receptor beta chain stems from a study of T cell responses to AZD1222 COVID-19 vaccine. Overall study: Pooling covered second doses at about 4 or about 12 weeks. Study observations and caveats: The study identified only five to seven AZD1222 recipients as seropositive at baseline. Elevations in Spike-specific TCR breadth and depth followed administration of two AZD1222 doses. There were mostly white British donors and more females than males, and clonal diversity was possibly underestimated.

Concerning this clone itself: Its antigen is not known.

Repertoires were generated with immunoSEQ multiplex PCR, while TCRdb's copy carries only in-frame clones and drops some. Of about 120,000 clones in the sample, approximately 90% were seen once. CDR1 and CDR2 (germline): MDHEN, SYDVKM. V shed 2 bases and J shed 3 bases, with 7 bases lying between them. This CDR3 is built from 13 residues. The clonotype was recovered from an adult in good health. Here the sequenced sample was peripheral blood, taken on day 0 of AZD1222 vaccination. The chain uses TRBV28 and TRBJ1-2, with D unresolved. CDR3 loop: CASSLATDYGYTF. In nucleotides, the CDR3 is TGTGCCAGCAGTTTAGCCACAGACTATGGCTACACCTTC.